This T cell receptor beta chain comes out of a study of human T cells and chemical hapten exposure (dated by TCRdb to about 2021). Describing the broader study: The libraries were sequenced as a pool, and the TCR yield per sample differed mostly because of small variations in library volumes within the pool. The study tracked peripheral blood TCR repertoire changes in vivo during primary and secondary sensitization to the hapten diphenylcyclopropenone (DPC) in alopecia patients. Each blood RNA sample was used to sequence both TCR alpha and TCR beta chains.

The germline V gene (reference sequence) specifies SEHNR as CDR1 and FQNEAQ as CDR2. V and J are truncated by 0 bases and 2 bases respectively, leaving an intervening sequence of 4 bases. CDR3 length: 13 amino acids, cysteine to phenylalanine. The entry retains the CDR3 DNA only, 39 bases that are in frame from base 1. The label giving this sample's time point can be read as: healthy volunteer bleed at 2 weeks. Total RNA was isolated from unfractionated whole blood collected in Tempus Blood RNA tubes. Roughly 5 healthy volunteers were used as TCR sequencing controls and were bled at day 0, 2 weeks and 6 weeks. The library was generated by RACE. The instrument given in TCRdb is NextSeq 500. During library preparation, unique molecular identifiers were attached to individual cDNA molecules so that TCRs could be counted quantitatively and reproducibly. The authors processed their data as follows. A median of about 87,000 TCRs per sample was observed, with a range of roughly 23,224 to 750,000. The Decombinator software suite was used to annotate the V, J and CDR3 of the TCR reads. For the PS versus PT1 abundance plots, all samples were subsampled to the same number of TCRs (28,000). TCRs were defined as expanded if absent before sensitization and observed at least eight times at the 2-week time point. The public reads were quality trimmed at Q25 with fastp and then assembled into clones with MiXCR by TCRdb, keeping productive beta chains. All rows with the same CDR3 protein become a single entry with the most common DNA and genes. The V and J calls reflect TCRdb's pipeline rather than the authors' work. This sample holds about 130,000 distinct CDR3 sequences; around 8.3% were observed only once. Clones ranked in the top ten supply around 1.7% of the sample.

The sample holds a few counts of this clonotype. The antigen it recognizes is unknown. No much larger clonotype is one base removed from it; base qualities were not supplied. Results and caveats for the whole study, not just this receptor: No change with DPC sensitization was found in the number of TCRs above 1 in 1000 frequency, and no evidence of global repertoire structure alterations was found. Repeated subsampling changed both the strength of the expansion versus patch-test correlation and the threshold at which the correlation became significant.

The sequencing sample was made of whole blood. The chain links TRBV7-9 with TRBJ1-1, with the D gene call left open. This TCR was sampled from a male donor in good health. Some clones in this sample may be carry-over from other donors' samples. Here is the DNA: TGTGCCAGCAGCTTAGCGCCTAACACTGAAGCTTTCTTT. Translated, this gives CASSLAPNTEAFF.